This entry features one TCR beta chain sequence. The data were taken from a study of cytomegalovirus exposure and HLA in healthy donors. Primers for the PCR totalled 60 Vbeta and 13 Jbeta. Profiling relied on immunoSEQ multiplex PCR, and the TCRdb table lists in-frame clones only, not all of them. This sample has about 190,000 clones, with about 85% found just once. The length of the CDR3 is 15 residues. Deletions cut 6 bases from V and 1 base from J, with 13 bases between. CDR1 LGHNT and CDR2 FRNRAP come from the germline V gene. The receptor comes from a man aged 45-65 years in good health and CMV-seronegative. The chain has TRBV12-5 and TRBJ2-1, with a tentative D call TRBD2 (5 bases). Source material: PBMCs. DNA for the CDR3: TGTGCTAGTGGCCGGACTTTTGATTCCTACAATGAGCAGTTCTTC. Translating it yields CASGRTFDSYNEQFF.